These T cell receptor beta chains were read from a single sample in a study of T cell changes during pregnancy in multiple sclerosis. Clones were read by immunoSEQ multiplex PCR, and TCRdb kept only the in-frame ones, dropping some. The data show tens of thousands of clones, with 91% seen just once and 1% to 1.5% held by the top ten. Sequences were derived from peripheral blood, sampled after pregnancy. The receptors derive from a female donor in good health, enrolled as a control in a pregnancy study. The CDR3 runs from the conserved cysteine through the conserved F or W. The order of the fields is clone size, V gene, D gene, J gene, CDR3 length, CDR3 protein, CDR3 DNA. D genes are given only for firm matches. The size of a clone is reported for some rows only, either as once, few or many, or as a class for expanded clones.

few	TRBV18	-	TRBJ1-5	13	CASSLASGEPQHF	TGTGCCAGCTCCCTTGCTTCCGGGGAGCCCCAGCATTTT
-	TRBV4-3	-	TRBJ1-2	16	CASSQERRRVDYGYTF	TGCGCCAGCAGCCAAGAGAGGAGGCGGGTGGACTATGGCTACACCTTC
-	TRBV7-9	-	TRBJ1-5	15	CASSLDGAVSQPQHF	TGTGCCAGCAGCTTAGACGGAGCGGTGAGCCAGCCCCAGCATTTT
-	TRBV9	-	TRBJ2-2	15	CASSVYGVETGELFF	TGTGCCAGCAGCGTATACGGGGTCGAGACCGGGGAGCTGTTTTTT
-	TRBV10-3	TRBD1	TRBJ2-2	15	CAISLGGSNTGELFF	TGTGCCATCAGCTTAGGGGGCTCGAACACCGGGGAGCTGTTTTTT
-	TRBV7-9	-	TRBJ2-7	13	CASDRDTSYEQYF	TGTGCCAGTGACCGGGACACAAGCTACGAGCAGTACTTC
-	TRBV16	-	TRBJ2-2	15	CASSQSTVNTGELFF	TGTGCCAGCAGCCAATCGACAGTAAACACCGGGGAGCTGTTTTTT
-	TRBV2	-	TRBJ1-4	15	CASIQRQTTNEKLFF	TGTGCCAGCATCCAGCGACAGACAACTAATGAAAAACTGTTTTTT
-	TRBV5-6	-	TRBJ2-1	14	CASSLGQYYNEQFF	TGTGCCAGCAGCTTGGGGCAGTACTACAATGAGCAGTTCTTC
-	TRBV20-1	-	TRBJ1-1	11	CSASQVPEAFF	TGCAGTGCTAGTCAGGTCCCGGAAGCTTTCTTT
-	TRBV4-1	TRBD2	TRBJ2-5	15	CASSPMAGGLETQYF	TGCGCCAGCAGCCCTATGGCGGGGGGGTTGGAGACCCAGTACTTC
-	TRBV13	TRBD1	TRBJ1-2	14	CASSPGQGNYGYTF	TGTGCCAGCAGCCCCGGACAGGGCAACTATGGCTACACCTTC
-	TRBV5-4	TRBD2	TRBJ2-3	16	CASSRGGTILTDTQYF	TGTGCCAGCAGTCGCGGGGGAACAATTCTCACAGATACGCAGTATTTT
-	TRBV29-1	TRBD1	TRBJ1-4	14	CSAKRGRTDEKLFF	TGCAGCGCAAAAAGGGGGCGCACGGATGAAAAACTGTTTTTT
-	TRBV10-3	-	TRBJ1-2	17	CAISEVGAETFNYGYTF	TGTGCCATCAGTGAGGTGGGGGCAGAAACATTTAACTATGGCTACACCTTC
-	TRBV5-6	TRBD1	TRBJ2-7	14	CASSLHRGVSEQYF	TGTGCCAGCAGCTTGCACAGGGGGGTCTCCGAGCAGTACTTC
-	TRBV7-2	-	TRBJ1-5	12	CASSVVNQPQHF	TGTGCCAGCAGTGTAGTCAATCAGCCCCAGCATTTT
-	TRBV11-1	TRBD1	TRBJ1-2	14	CASSFRQGEGGYTF	TGTGCCAGCAGCTTCCGACAGGGGGAGGGTGGCTACACCTTC
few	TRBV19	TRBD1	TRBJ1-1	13	CASSIGQGSEAFF	TGTGCCAGTAGTATAGGACAGGGCTCTGAAGCTTTCTTT
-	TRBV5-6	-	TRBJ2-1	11	CASSQLREQFF	TGTGCCAGCAGCCAGTTACGTGAGCAGTTCTTC
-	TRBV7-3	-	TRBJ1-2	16	CASSSYHRDEGYGYTF	TGTGCCAGCAGCTCATACCACAGGGACGAAGGATATGGCTACACCTTC
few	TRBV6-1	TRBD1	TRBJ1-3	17	CASSGDRGVFSGNTIYF	TGTGCCAGCAGTGGTGACAGGGGGGTTTTTTCTGGAAACACCATATATTTT
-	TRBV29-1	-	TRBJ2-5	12	CSGDNLQETQYF	TGCAGCGGGGACAATCTACAAGAGACCCAGTACTTC
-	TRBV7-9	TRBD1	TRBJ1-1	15	CASSFGQGPNTEAFF	TGTGCCAGCAGCTTCGGACAGGGGCCGAACACTGAAGCTTTCTTT
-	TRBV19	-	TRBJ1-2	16	CASMPRTGRSNYGYTF	TGTGCCAGTATGCCACGGACTGGAAGAAGTAACTATGGCTACACCTTC
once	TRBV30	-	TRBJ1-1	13	CAWSVSTNTEAFF	TGTGCCTGGAGTGTAAGCACGAACACTGAAGCTTTCTTT
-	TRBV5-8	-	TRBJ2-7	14	CASSRRGNLYEQYF	TGTGCCAGCAGCAGGAGGGGAAACCTCTACGAGCAGTACTTC
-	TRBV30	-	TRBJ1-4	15	CAWSANRVTNEKLFF	TGTGCCTGGAGTGCCAACAGGGTAACTAATGAAAAACTGTTTTTT
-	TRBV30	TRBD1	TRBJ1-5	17	CAWSVRTGGESNQPQHF	TGTGCCTGGAGTGTACGGACAGGGGGCGAGAGCAATCAGCCCCAGCATTTT
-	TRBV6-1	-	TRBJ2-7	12	CATRTASYEQYF	TGTGCCACCCGGACAGCTTCCTACGAGCAGTACTTC
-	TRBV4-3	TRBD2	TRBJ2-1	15	CASSPRGGLLNEQFF	TGCGCCAGCAGTCCCCGGGGGGGACTGCTCAATGAGCAGTTCTTC
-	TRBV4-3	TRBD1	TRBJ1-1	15	CASSQGTGLNTEAFF	TGCGCCAGCAGCCAAGGGACAGGACTGAACACTGAAGCTTTCTTT
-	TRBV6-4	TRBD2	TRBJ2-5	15	CASSVNGGAAETQYF	TGTGCCAGCAGTGTTAACGGGGGGGCCGCCGAGACCCAGTACTTC
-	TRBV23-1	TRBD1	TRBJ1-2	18	CASSQYKGRGQLLYGYTF	TGCGCCAGCAGTCAATATAAGGGCAGGGGGCAACTATTATATGGCTACACCTTC
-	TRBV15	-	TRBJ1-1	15	CATSRDPTGNTEAFF	TGTGCCACCAGCAGGGACCCGACAGGGAACACTGAAGCTTTCTTT
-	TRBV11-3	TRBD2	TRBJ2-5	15	CASTRGTSGGGTQYF	TGTGCCAGCACCCGAGGGACTAGCGGGGGGGGGACCCAGTACTTC
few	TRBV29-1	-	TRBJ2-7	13	CSARWGAQVEQYF	TGCAGTGCCAGGTGGGGCGCCCAGGTTGAGCAGTACTTC